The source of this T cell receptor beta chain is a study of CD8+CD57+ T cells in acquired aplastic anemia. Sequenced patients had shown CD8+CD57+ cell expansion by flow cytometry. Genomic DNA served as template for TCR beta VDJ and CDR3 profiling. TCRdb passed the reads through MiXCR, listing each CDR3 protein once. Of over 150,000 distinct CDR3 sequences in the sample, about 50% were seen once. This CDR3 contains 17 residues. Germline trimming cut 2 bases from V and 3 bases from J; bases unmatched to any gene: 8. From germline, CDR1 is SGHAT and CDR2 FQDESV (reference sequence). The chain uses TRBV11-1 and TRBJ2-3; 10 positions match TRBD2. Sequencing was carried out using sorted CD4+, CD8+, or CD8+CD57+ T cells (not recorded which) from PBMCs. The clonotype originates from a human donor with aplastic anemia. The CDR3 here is CASSLKAGGLVTDTQYF. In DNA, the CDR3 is TGTGCCAGCAGCTTAAAAGCGGGGGGGCTGGTGACAGATACGCAGTATTTT.